This TCR beta chain was documented in a study of memory CD8 T cells in hepatitis C reinfection. In the study overall: A couple of donors resolved primary infection, then developed chronic reinfection.

The repertoire was sequenced with immunoSEQ multiplex PCR; TCRdb's copy has only in-frame clones and lacks some. The sample carries approximately 51,000 clones, about nine tenths recorded once. This sample's time point: pre-reinfection, 55 to 20 weeks before reinfection detection. TCR sequencing was done directly ex vivo on sorted cells, without expansion in vitro. Control naive CD8 T cells came from a couple of donors at all three reinfection time points. The trim removed 3 bases at V and 6 bases at J, leaving 9 bases unmatched. Germline CDR1 SQVTM, CDR2 ANQGSEA. The CDR3 length is 14 residues. This sequence was found in a man younger than 35 with hepatitis C virus infection. This chain connects TRBV29-1 to TRBJ1-2, with 8 bases aligning to TRBD1. Sequenced material: naive CD8+ T cells sorted from blood. The DNA of the CDR3 is TGCAGCGTTGACTCCGGACAGGGAGGGAATGGCTACACCTTC. It translates to CSVDSGQGGNGYTF.